Reported below is one T cell receptor (beta chain). This entry belongs to a study of tumor-infiltrating lymphocytes in oesophageal squamous cell carcinoma. TCRdb passed the PCR reads through MiXCR, listing each CDR3 protein once. The data contain under 20,000 distinct CDR3 sequences, 40% of them singletons. The germline V gene has CDR1 MNHNS and CDR2 SASEGT. CDR3 length equals 15 residues. The sequenced sample was blood. This receptor was identified in a male donor with esophageal squamous cell carcinoma. The V gene is TRBV6-1, the J gene TRBJ2-3; 7 bases match TRBD2. Judging by the DNA end, TRBJ2-7 fits better; the J call may be wrong. CDR3 residues: CASSEFRTSFYEQYF. The CDR3 nucleotides are TGTGCCAGCAGTGAATTTAGGACTAGTTTCTACGAGCAGTACTTC.